This T cell receptor beta chain was profiled in a study of regulatory T cells in long-lasting Graves disease. Germline loops: CDR1 MDHEN, CDR2 SYDVKM. This CDR3 comprises 12 residues. Arm-PCR of CDR3 regions and iRepertoire HTBI primers were used to build TCR beta libraries. MiXCR, applied by TCRdb to the multiplex PCR reads, yields one record per CDR3 protein. The repertoire includes a few hundred thousand distinct CDR3 sequences, 14% to 15% of them detected once, and 7.8% sits in the top ten. Many counts were recorded for this clonotype. Its antigen remains unknown. Points from the study as a whole: Compared with new cases, persistent Graves' patients showed reduced TCR diversity.

Time point of the sample: newly diagnosed GD, antithyroid drugs for less than 3 months. RNA isolated from PBMCs was used to make the TCR library. This same sample was also part of a study on T cells in Graves' hyperthyroidism and ophthalmopathy. That paper notes: Orbital computed tomography and thyroid ultrasound, together with serum TRAb and thyroxine and clinical symptoms, were used for diagnoses. During a first-round RT-PCR of the TCR CDR3, the HTBI primer set was used. Most clonotypes expanded in the thyroid (above 0.001) were also present in blood.

This TCR came from a woman aged 40 to 50 with Graves disease. V usage is TRBV28 and J usage is TRBJ1-2; no firm D call. The sequencing here drew on peripheral blood mononuclear cells (PBMCs), taken at new diagnosis, from a patient treated with antithyroid drugs. The CDR3 protein is CVTGGPSYGYTF. DNA for the CDR3: TGTGTTACGGGAGGACCTTCCTATGGCTACACCTTC.